This T cell receptor (beta chain) was found in a study of blood T cell repertoires in COVID-19. Study in general: Collection of acute and convalescent COVID-19 samples took place in the United States, Italy and Spain. PBMCs, B-cell-depleted T cells, or T cells provided the cDNA or gDNA that made up the material.

Per the original data handling: Reference gene primer amplification gave estimated nucleated cell counts. Data came from immunoSEQ multiplex PCR; TCRdb stores just in-frame clones and leaves some out. The DNA gave D and trimming, while V, J and clone size come from that table. Counted here are more than 90,000 clones, 82% occurring once; the ten biggest clones make up approximately 7.9%. The CDR3 loop spans 15 amino acids. The V gene end was trimmed by 7 bases and the J gene end by 4 bases; junction bases not matched to a gene: 10. Germline V lookup: CDR1 MNHNS, CDR2 SASEGT. The sequence came from a man in his sixties or seventies with acute or convalescent COVID-19. This sequence joins TRBV6-1 and TRBJ1-5; TRBD1 agrees at 7 bases. Input material: peripheral blood. This CDR3 reads CASKSGTVDNQPQHF. CDR3 coding DNA: TGTGCCAGCAAGTCCGGGACAGTCGATAATCAGCCCCAGCATTTT.